The rows below give T cell receptor beta chains drawn from one sample of a study of CXCR3-negative and CXCR3-positive naive CD8 T cells. TCRdb reanalyzed the 5' RACE reads, giving one entry per CDR3 protein sequence and no DNA. The sample's table shows about 56,000 distinct CDR3 sequences. Sequencing used naive CXCR3+ CD8+ T cells from blood. The receptors shown here come from a human donor in good health. Some clones in this sample may be carry-over from other donors' samples. Both conserved end residues are part of each CDR3. Clone size, where shown, is once, few, many, or a class for clones that have expanded.

TRBJ1-1	NA	TRBV2	CASLMTGREAFF
TRBJ2-3	medium-sized	TRBV19	CASSIGVDTQYF
TRBJ1-5	NA	TRBV6-2/TRBV6-3	CASSWTGGNQPQHF
TRBJ2-7	NA	TRBV29-1	CSVEDRDREYEQYF
TRBJ2-7	NA	TRBV3-1	CASSQGLAGEQYF
TRBJ1-2	NA	TRBV7-3	CASRPPGDHGYTF
TRBJ2-7	NA	TRBV9	CASSVGRGGYEQYF
TRBJ2-1	NA	TRBV19	CASSTELRYNEQFF
TRBJ1-1	NA	TRBV9	CASSEQGNTEAFF
TRBJ2-7	NA	TRBV5-6	CASSLPSGVSYEQYF
TRBJ2-7	NA	TRBV6-6	CASSSSGDRYEQYF
TRBJ2-1	NA	TRBV20-1	CSARDRLTSGKDNEQFF
TRBJ1-4	NA	TRBV7-9	CASSTNSVHNEKLFF
TRBJ2-7	NA	TRBV4-1	CASSQEFGAGRTYEQYF
TRBJ2-7	NA	TRBV4-2	CASSQGTGGSYEQYF
TRBJ1-1	NA	TRBV18	CASSPGQGDGAFF
TRBJ2-7	NA	TRBV9	CACSPDQILSYEQYF
TRBJ2-3	NA	TRBV19	CAFPSGGTDTQYF
TRBJ2-6	NA	TRBV15	CATSSTGDSGANVLTF
TRBJ2-7	NA	TRBV21-1	CASSRKTGNYEQYF
TRBJ1-2	NA	TRBV14	CASSQDLWTGSPFF
TRBJ2-2	NA	TRBV4-1	CASSHPLAGELFF
TRBJ2-2	NA	TRBV14	CASSQDGLVELFF